This TCR beta chain was sequenced for a study of blood T cell repertoires in COVID-19. Sequencing was performed with immunoSEQ multiplex PCR; in TCRdb, only in-frame clones are kept and a portion is missing. In the table there are approximately 280,000 clones, around 85% of which are singletons. This clone was seen once. This CDR3 is built from 14 residues. Germline V gives CDR1 MDHEN, CDR2 SYDVKM. The ends were cut back, 6 bases at V and 2 bases at J, with 8 bases in the middle. Sequencing was done on a sample of peripheral blood. The receptor's source is a woman aged 25 to 39 who had recovered from COVID-19. The gene calls are TRBV28 and TRBJ1-6, with D unclear. CDR3 sequence (DNA): TGTGCCAGCAGAACGGGTACCTATAATTCACCCCTCCACTTT. Encoded protein: CASRTGTYNSPLHF.